A single sample is the source of the 2 T cell receptor beta chains below, sequenced in a study of identical twins. In TCRdb, the 5' RACE reads were re-called with MiXCR into one record per CDR3 protein. Among 350,000 to 500,000 distinct CDR3 sequences listed, around 20% were seen once. Sequenced: naive T cells sorted from blood. Receptors were obtained from a man in his fifties in good health.

This sequence joins TRBV25-1 and TRBJ2-4; D not resolved. The CDR3 loop spans 15 amino acids. Trimming stripped 3 bases from V and 0 bases from J, with 9 bases between. CDR1 is MGHDK, CDR2 SYGVNS, per germline. CDR3 in DNA: TGTGCCAGCAGTGACACATTACTAGCCAAAAACATTCAGTACTTC. Translation gives CASSDTLLAKNIQYF. The entire variable domain, with the rest obtained from reference TRBV25-1 and TRBJ2-4, is as follows: EADIYQTPRYLVIGTGKKITLECSQTMGHDKMYWYQQDPGMELHLIHYSYGVNSTEKGDLSSESTVSRIRTEHFPLTLESARPSHTSQYLCASSDTLLAKNIQYFGAGTRLSVL.

This clonotype came up many times. The chain uses TRBV20-1 and TRBJ2-7; no clear D. This CDR3 has 16 amino acids. Germline V CDR1 and CDR2: DFQATT, SNEGSKA (reference sequence). V dropped 0 bases and J dropped 3 bases, with 18 bases sitting between them. The CDR3 protein is CSARDLRLSTYYEQYF. CDR3 nucleotide sequence: TGCAGTGCTAGAGATTTAAGGCTATCAACTTACTACGAGCAGTACTTC.